These 14 T cell receptor beta chains originate from one sample sequenced in a study of shared clonotypes between healthy human individuals. Naive CD8 cells, CD45RO-negative and positively selected for CCR7, excluded terminally differentiated effector memory CD45RA+ cells. Some clones are missing from TCRdb's copy, which holds only in-frame ones; the method was immunoSEQ multiplex PCR. The sample yields about 2.1 million clones, around 93% seen once. Sequencing was done on a sample of naive CD8+ T cells from PBMCs. Receptor source: a young man in good health. Some clones in this sample may be carry-over from other donors' samples.

The chain is built from TRBV10-3 and TRBJ2-7; TRBD1 agrees at 7 bases. V lost 11 bases and J lost 4; bases outside the gene matches: 11. The CDR3 sequence is 13 residues long. Germline CDR1 ENHRY, CDR2 SYGVKD. The CDR3: CASSDRRGYEQYF. The DNA of the CDR3 is TGTGCCTCGTCGGACAGGCGTGGGTACGAGCAGTACTTC.

This chain connects TRBV7-3 to TRBJ2-3; 9 bases map to TRBD1. Germline CDR1 is SGHTA and CDR2 is FQGTGA. This CDR3 comprises 15 residues. The V and J ends lost 5 bases and 4 bases, in that order; junction bases with no gene match: 7. CDR3 residues: CASSLQGARSDTQYF. CDR3 bases: TGTGCCAGCAGCCTACAGGGGGCTCGGTCAGATACGCAGTATTTT.

The gene calls are TRBV6-6 and TRBJ2-1; 8 bases are a match to TRBD2. This CDR3 contains 16 residues. Germline assignment: CDR1 MNHNY and CDR2 SVGAGI (reference sequence). Unmatched junction bases numbered 4, after V lost 0 bases and J lost 3 bases. The CDR3 is CASSYSSGRRYNEQFF. CDR3 nucleotides: TGTGCCAGCAGTTACTCGAGCGGGAGACGCTACAATGAGCAGTTCTTC.

V gene TRBV9 combines with J gene TRBJ1-2, with D hard to call. This CDR3 is 15 amino acids long. V was shortened by 2 bases and J by 1 base, with 12 bases between the two germline ends. Germline assignment: CDR1 SGDLS and CDR2 YYNGEE. This CDR3 is CASSVSQTLNYGYTF. The CDR3 coding sequence is TGTGCCAGCAGCGTTTCACAGACTCTTAACTATGGCTACACCTTC.

This sequence joins TRBV30 and TRBJ2-7, with 7 bases aligning to TRBD2. The germline gives CDR1 GTSNPN, CDR2 SVGIG (reference sequence). V lost 0 bases, J lost 0 bases, and 8 bases stayed unmatched. The CDR3 has 16 amino acids. This CDR3 reads CAWSVRAGWVSYEQYF. DNA for the CDR3: TGTGCCTGGAGTGTACGAGCGGGGTGGGTCTCCTACGAGCAGTACTTC.

This clone occurred once. V is TRBV11-2 and J is TRBJ2-1; 14 bases line up with TRBD2. The CDR3 consists of 14 residues. The V gene's germline CDR1 is SGHAT and CDR2 FQNNGV. J was trimmed by 10 bases and V by 7 bases; bases with no gene match: 6. The CDR3, as DNA: TGTGCCAGCAAGGGACTAGCGGGAGCTGCGGAGCAGTTCTTC. Translation gives CASKGLAGAAEQFF. The full variable domain, in which reference TRBV11-2 and TRBJ2-1 provide the parts outside the CDR3, is EAGVAQSPRYKIIEKRQSVAFWCNPISGHATLYWYQQILGQGPKLLIQFQNNGVVDDSQLPKDRFSAERLKGVDSTLKIQPAKLEDSAVYLCASKGLAGAAEQFFGPGTRLTVL.

Concerning this clone itself: Other DNA sequences in the same sample also yield this CDR3. V gene TRBV6-5 combines with J gene TRBJ2-1; D is unresolved. This CDR3 has 13 residues. Trimming cost V 5 bases and J 0 bases, with 5 bases left between them. Germline V CDR1 and CDR2: MNHEY, SVGAGI. The CDR3 nucleotides read TGTGCCAGCAGTCTTTCCTCCTACAATGAGCAGTTCTTC. Amino acids: CASSLSSYNEQFF.

This sequence joins TRBV27 and TRBJ2-1; D is perhaps TRBD1 or TRBD2 (5 bases each). Germline loops: CDR1 MNHEY, CDR2 SMNVEV (reference sequence). The CDR3 extends over 17 amino acids. Between the trimmed V and J ends, which lost 2 bases and 0 bases, there was a span of 14 bases. The CDR3 bases are TGTGCCAGCAGTTTACTCCCGGGACCAAGCTCCTACAATGAGCAGTTCTTC. Protein product: CASSLLPGPSSYNEQFF.

The chain uses TRBV27 and TRBJ2-7; no definite D call. Looked up from germline, CDR1 is MNHEY and CDR2 is SMNVEV (reference sequence). The CDR3 has 11 residues. V was shortened by 10 bases and J by 3 bases, with 10 bases between the two germline ends. In DNA, the CDR3 is TGTGCCACGGGCAGTTACTACGAGCAGTACTTC. It is translated as CATGSYYEQYF.

J is TRBJ2-7 and V is TRBV18, with 11 nucleotides matching TRBD2. The CDR3 consists of 15 residues. From germline, CDR1 is KGHSH and CDR2 LQKENI. The junction had 7 bases not matched to a gene; V was cut back by 6 bases and J by 3 bases. CDR3 sequence (DNA): TGTGCCAGCTCGGCGACCGGGACTAGCGGCTACGAGCAGTACTTC. Its translation: CASSATGTSGYEQYF.

The rearrangement links TRBV27 to TRBJ2-7; D is possibly TRBD1 (6 bases). Germline CDR1 and CDR2: MNHEY and SMNVEV (reference sequence). Trimming stripped 4 bases from V and 3 bases from J, with 19 bases between. The CDR3 is 16 residues long. The CDR3 protein is CASSSSPQGKYYEQYF. The CDR3 DNA reads TGTGCCAGCAGTTCGTCCCCACAGGGAAAGTACTACGAGCAGTACTTC.

The chain couples TRBV11-2 to TRBJ2-3, with D possibly being TRBD1 (7 bases). CDR3 length equals 16 residues. Germline V gives CDR1 SGHAT, CDR2 FQNNGV. Deletions cut 4 bases from V and 0 bases from J, with 14 bases between. CDR3 nucleotide sequence: TGTGCCAGCAGCTCAGGGGGGAGAACTAGCACAGATACGCAGTATTTT. Protein product: CASSSGGRTSTDTQYF.

This rearrangement joins TRBV11-2 to TRBJ2-3, with TRBD2 identical over 15 bases. With V trimmed by 5 bases and J by 2 bases, 5 bases remained unmatched. From germline, CDR1 is SGHAT and CDR2 FQNNGV. The CDR3 runs 17 residues. In nucleotides, the CDR3 is TGTGCCAGCAGCGCCAGGACTAGCGGGAGGGCCACAGATACGCAGTATTTT. It specifies CASSARTSGRATDTQYF. The full variable domain, in which reference TRBV11-2 and TRBJ2-3 provide the parts outside the CDR3, is EAGVAQSPRYKIIEKRQSVAFWCNPISGHATLYWYQQILGQGPKLLIQFQNNGVVDDSQLPKDRFSAERLKGVDSTLKIQPAKLEDSAVYLCASSARTSGRATDTQYFGPGTRLTVL.

The chain couples TRBV27 to TRBJ2-7; 7 bases fit TRBD1. This CDR3 region has 15 residues. Germline CDR1 MNHEY, CDR2 SMNVEV (reference sequence). With V trimmed by 2 bases and J by 3 bases, 7 bases remained unmatched. The DNA for the CDR3 is TGTGCCAGCAGTTTACTTGCAGGGGGAGACTACGAGCAGTACTTC. Translation: CASSLLAGGDYEQYF.